This T cell receptor beta chain was obtained from a study of blood T cell repertoires in COVID-19. Study overall: COVID-19 samples from acute and convalescent phases originated in the United States, Italy and Spain. Sources were T cells, B-cell-depleted T cells, or PBMCs; the material itself was cDNA or gDNA.

Authors' processing steps: Estimation of nucleated cell counts relied on the amplification of reference gene primers. Libraries were prepared by immunoSEQ multiplex PCR; TCRdb keeps only in-frame clonotypes and omits some of them. The V and J calls and the clone size are those of that table, but D and trimming were determined from the DNA. Of 150,000 to 200,000 clones in the sample, about 88% are singletons; the top ten hold 5.5% to 8.5%. CDR3 length equals 15 residues. Trimming took off 2 bases at V and 6 bases at J, with 16 bases between the two ends. CDR1 and CDR2 (germline): KGHSH, LQKENI. The origin of this receptor is a woman older than 75 in a cohort sampled during active or convalescent COVID-19. The specimen was peripheral blood. This rearrangement joins TRBV18 to TRBJ1-1; possible D gene TRBD1, 5 bases. CDR3 in DNA: TGTGCCAGCTCACCAACTTCAGGGCTAGAGGCTGAAGCTTTCTTT. Its translation: CASSPTSGLEAEAFF.